This T cell receptor (beta chain) was sequenced in a study of blood T cell repertoires in COVID-19. For the study at large: Samples taken during acute and convalescent COVID-19 were collected in the United States, Italy and Spain. The cDNA or gDNA used as material had been derived from T cells, B-cell-depleted T cells, or PBMCs.

CDR3 size: 15 residues. The J segment lost 0 bases and the V segment lost 4 bases, leaving 6 bases of the junction unmatched. Germline V gives CDR1 GTSNPN, CDR2 SVGIG (reference sequence). Original data processing: Amplification of reference gene primers was used by the study to estimate nucleated cell counts. Sequenced by immunoSEQ multiplex PCR; TCRdb stores in-frame clones only, minus some. The DNA gave D and trimming, while V, J and clone size come from that table. This sample carries around 45,000 clones, roughly nine tenths of them seen once, and the ten largest clones take less than 8%. The sequence was obtained from a man aged 65 to 79 with active COVID-19. The sample taken for sequencing was peripheral blood. The chain joins TRBV30 to TRBJ1-3, with 7 bases that match TRBD1. CDR3: CAWMGQTYSGNTIYF. Here the CDR3 DNA reads TGTGCCTGGATGGGACAGACTTACTCTGGAAACACCATATATTTT.